Below are 22 T cell receptor beta chains sequenced from a single sample in a study of siplizumab effects on memory and regulatory T cells. In the mixed lymphocyte reaction, cells were cocultured for 6 days at 37°C. Profiling relied on immunoSEQ multiplex PCR, and the TCRdb table lists in-frame clones only, not all of them. This table has about 13,000 clones, roughly 43% appearing once. For these TCRs, the target antigens are not known. The sample was CFSE-low (dividing) CD8+ T cells sorted from an allogeneic mixed lymphocyte reaction. The receptors were gathered from a human donor in good health; the cells came from an allogeneic mixed lymphocyte reaction.

In its sample, this clone was seen a few times. V is TRBV30 and J is TRBJ1-1; D perhaps matches TRBD1 (6 bases). Germline V gene lookup returns CDR1 GTSNPN and CDR2 SVGIG (reference sequence). This CDR3 region has 14 residues. The ends were cut back, 2 bases at V and 4 bases at J, with 14 bases in the middle. The CDR3: CAWSTGNGATEAFF. The CDR3 nucleotides are TGTGCCTGGAGTACAGGGAACGGAGCCACTGAAGCTTTCTTT. Combining the CDR3 with reference TRBV30 and TRBJ1-1 gives the whole variable domain SQTIHQWPATLVQPVGSPLSLECTVEGTSNPNLYWYRQAAGRGLQLLFYSVGIGQISSEVPQNLSASRPQDRQFILSSKKLLLSDSGFYLCAWSTGNGATEAFFGQGTRLTVV.

This chain links TRBV11-2 with TRBJ2-2; D not resolved. V dropped 0 bases and J dropped 0 bases, with 14 bases sitting between them. This CDR3 has 18 residues. The germline CDR1 and CDR2 sequences are SGHAT and FQNNGV. CDR3 residues: CASSLDLSSTSNTGELFF. The DNA for the CDR3 is TGTGCCAGCAGCTTAGATTTGAGTAGCACATCGAACACCGGGGAGCTGTTTTTT.

The V gene is TRBV19, the J gene TRBJ2-7, with D unresolved. Trimming pared 2 bases from V and 3 bases from J, leaving 8 bases between. Germline V gene lookup returns CDR1 LNHDA and CDR2 SQIVND (reference sequence). This CDR3 contains 13 residues. The CDR3: CASSIYFLYEQYF. DNA for the CDR3: TGTGCCAGTAGTATATATTTTCTCTACGAGCAGTACTTC. The entire variable domain, with the rest obtained from reference TRBV19 and TRBJ2-7, is as follows: DGGITQSPKYLFRKEGQNVTLSCEQNLNHDAMYWYRQDPGQGLRLIYYSQIVNDFQKGDIAEGYSVSREKKESFPLTVTSAQKNPTAFYLCASSIYFLYEQYFGPGTRLTVT.

DNA for the CDR3: TGCGCCAGCAGCTTGTGGCTCGACGAGTACAATGAGCAGTTCTTC. It translates to CASSLWLDEYNEQFF. The gene calls are TRBV5-1 and TRBJ2-1; no definite D call. Between the trimmed V and J ends, which lost 1 base and 4 bases, there was a span of 12 bases. The germline CDR1 and CDR2 sequences are SGHRS and YFSETQ. The CDR3 covers 15 residues.

The V and J genes are TRBV27 and TRBJ1-1; the match to TRBD1 covers 8 bases. V shed 0 bases, J shed 4 bases, and the junction held 4 bases outside the gene matches. This CDR3 comprises 15 residues. Germline V CDR1 and CDR2: MNHEY, SMNVEV (reference sequence). The CDR3 here is CASSLSPQGGTEAFF. DNA of the CDR3: TGTGCCAGCAGTTTATCCCCACAGGGGGGCACTGAAGCTTTCTTT.

This sequence joins TRBV7-9 and TRBJ2-1, with 7 nucleotides matching TRBD2. Germline CDR1 and CDR2: SEHNR and FQNEAQ (reference sequence). V shed 1 base and J 9 bases; nucleotides not matched to a gene: 3. CDR3 size: 13 residues. The CDR3 is CASSLGREGEQFF. The CDR3 coding sequence is TGTGCCAGCAGCTTAGGTAGGGAGGGTGAGCAGTTCTTC.

This clone was seen more than once but under ten times. The chain joins TRBV5-8 to TRBJ2-3; the D gene is possibly TRBD2 (7 bases). This CDR3 region has 14 residues. CDR1 is SGHTS, CDR2 YDEGEE, per germline. V was clipped by 10 bases and J by 5 bases, with 20 bases between them. This CDR3 is CASNRGGPLDTQYF. The CDR3 DNA follows: TGTGCCTCCAATAGGGGGGGTCCATTAGATACGCAGTATTTT.

In this sample, this clone turned up a few times. The rearrangement links TRBV29-1 to TRBJ1-1, with a tentative D call TRBD1 (6 bases). The CDR3 contains 13 residues. CDR1 is SQVTM and CDR2 is ANQGSEA in the germline V gene. Trimming took off 5 bases at V and 2 bases at J, with 12 bases between the two ends. In DNA, the CDR3 is TGCAGCGTTACGGGCAGGGGCAACACTGAAGCTTTCTTT. Residues: CSVTGRGNTEAFF. Together with reference TRBV29-1 and TRBJ1-1, the CDR3 gives the full variable domain: SAVISQKPSRDICQRGTSLTIQCQVDSQVTMMFWYRQQPGQSLTLIATANQGSEATYESGFVIDKFPISRPNLTFSTLTVSNMSPEDSSIYLCSVTGRGNTEAFFGQGTRLTVV.

This clone is deemed medium-sized. The V and J genes are TRBV30 and TRBJ1-6; weak D call: TRBD1 (6 bases). Trimming shortened V by 5 bases and J by 2 bases, and 22 bases separated the two germline ends. The CDR3 consists of 18 residues. Germline assignment: CDR1 GTSNPN and CDR2 SVGIG (reference sequence). As DNA, the CDR3 is TGTGCCTGGTCTGAAGGGCAGGGGACCTCGGCCTATAATTCACCCCTCCACTTT. Translated, it gives CAWSEGQGTSAYNSPLHF.

The chain recombines TRBV27 with TRBJ2-7; D is perhaps TRBD1 or TRBD2 (5 bases each). V lost 5 bases and J 0 bases, leaving 8 bases between the germline ends. Germline V lookup: CDR1 MNHEY, CDR2 SMNVEV (reference sequence). This CDR3 is 13 amino acids long. CDR3 loop: CASSGDPSYEQYF. In DNA, the CDR3 is TGTGCCAGCAGTGGGGACCCCTCCTACGAGCAGTACTTC.

The chain combines TRBV27 with TRBJ2-7; 10 bases align to TRBD2. V trimming: 2 bases; J trimming: 3 bases; junction bases outside the gene matches: 7. This CDR3 region has 16 residues. Germline CDR1 MNHEY, CDR2 SMNVEV (reference sequence). The CDR3 nucleotides read TGTGCCAGCAGTTTAATAGCGGGGGGATACCTCTACGAGCAGTACTTC. Its translation is CASSLIAGGYLYEQYF.

Only a few counts were recorded for this clone. The chain combines TRBV6-1 with TRBJ2-7, with a weak D call TRBD1 (6 bases). V was cut by 6 bases and J by 2 bases, with 11 bases left in between. Germline-derived CDR1 and CDR2 are MNHNS and SASEGT. There are 13 residues in the CDR3. In nucleotides, the CDR3 is TGTGCCAGCAGGGACAGATTCACCTACGAGCAGTACTTC. Translating it yields CASRDRFTYEQYF.

This clone has a handful of counts. This chain links TRBV29-1 with TRBJ2-7, with D perhaps TRBD1 (6 bases). The ends were cut back, 3 bases at V and 4 bases at J, with 13 bases in the middle. The CDR3 contains 13 residues. Germline-derived CDR1 and CDR2 are SQVTM and ANQGSEA. The CDR3 protein is CSVEDSLDYEQYF. The CDR3 region has the DNA TGCAGCGTTGAGGACAGCCTTGATTACGAGCAGTACTTC.

The CDR3 here is CASSLMTGLGGAGYTF. As DNA, the CDR3 is TGTGCCAGCAGCCTCATGACAGGGCTGGGTGGTGCTGGCTACACCTTC. The genes are TRBV7-9 and TRBJ1-2, with 7 nucleotides matching TRBD1. The length of the CDR3 is 16 residues. Germline V gene lookup returns CDR1 SEHNR and CDR2 FQNEAQ (reference sequence). V dropped 5 bases and J dropped 7; count of bases not matched to a gene: 16.

The gene calls are TRBV27 and TRBJ2-1; TRBD2 might be the D (5 bases). The CDR3 totals 11 residues. V was shortened by 7 bases and J by 13 bases, with 14 bases between the two germline ends. Germline lookup yields CDR1 MNHEY and CDR2 SMNVEV (reference sequence). CDR3 residues: CASKSGVKQFF. As DNA, the CDR3 is TGTGCCAGCAAGAGCGGCGTAAAACAGTTCTTC.

This clone was counted a few times. The chain recombines TRBV7-8 with TRBJ2-2; 10 positions agree with TRBD2. The V gene's germline CDR1 is SGHVS and CDR2 FQNEAQ. This CDR3 has 18 amino acids. V lost 0 bases, J lost 3 bases, and 7 bases stayed unmatched. CDR3 DNA: TGTGCCAGCAGCTTAGCGCTTTGGCTAGCGGGAGACACCGGGGAGCTGTTTTTT. It is translated as CASSLALWLAGDTGELFF.

The table lists this clone with a few counts. The gene calls are TRBV7-3 and TRBJ2-1; perhaps TRBD1 as D (5 bases). Germline V gene data show CDR1 as SGHTA and CDR2 as FQGTGA. The CDR3 totals 12 residues. Between the trimmed V and J ends, which lost 3 bases and 8 bases, there was a span of 8 bases. CDR3 residues: CASSFTGDEQFF. The CDR3 nucleotides are TGTGCCAGCAGCTTCACAGGCGATGAGCAGTTCTTC.

This clone was seen a handful of times. This chain joins TRBV5-1 and TRBJ2-1; D call uncertain. The V end lost 0 bases, the J end lost 0 bases, and 7 bases lay between the germline ends. The CDR3 length is 15 residues. Looked up from germline, CDR1 is SGHRS and CDR2 is YFSETQ. Here the CDR3 DNA reads TGCGCCAGCAGCTTGGACTGGAGCTCCTACAATGAGCAGTTCTTC. Translating it yields CASSLDWSSYNEQFF.

V usage is TRBV6-1 and J usage is TRBJ2-7; the D is unclear. Trimming cost V 6 bases and J 2 bases, with 11 bases left between them. The CDR3 extends over 13 amino acids. Germline assignment: CDR1 MNHNS and CDR2 SASEGT. This CDR3 reads CASSHAGTYEQYF. DNA of the CDR3: TGTGCCAGCAGCCACGCTGGGACCTACGAGCAGTACTTC.

The chain has TRBV9 and TRBJ2-5; D may be TRBD1 (5 bases). This CDR3 contains 14 residues. V dropped 4 bases and J dropped 5 bases, with 15 bases sitting between them. The germline CDR1 and CDR2 sequences are SGDLS and YYNGEE. Here the CDR3 reads CASSSQGRRETQYF. The CDR3 DNA sequence: TGTGCCAGCAGCTCCCAGGGCAGGCGGGAGACCCAGTACTTC.

The chain is built from TRBV6-5 and TRBJ2-5; D gene unclear. The CDR3 spans 12 residues. V dropped 8 bases and J dropped 1 base, with 8 bases sitting between them. Germline CDR1 reads MNHEY; CDR2 reads SVGAGI. CDR3 in DNA: TGTGCCAGCGGACGAACCCAAGAGACCCAGTACTTC. Its translation is CASGRTQETQYF.

The V and J genes are TRBV30 and TRBJ2-2; D uncertain. Trimming left V 0 bases short and J 5 bases short, with 4 bases between. CDR1 GTSNPN and CDR2 SVGIG come from the germline V gene (reference sequence). The CDR3 loop spans 12 amino acids. CDR3 residues: CAWSVTTGELFF. Here the CDR3 DNA reads TGTGCCTGGAGTGTAACAACCGGGGAGCTGTTTTTT.